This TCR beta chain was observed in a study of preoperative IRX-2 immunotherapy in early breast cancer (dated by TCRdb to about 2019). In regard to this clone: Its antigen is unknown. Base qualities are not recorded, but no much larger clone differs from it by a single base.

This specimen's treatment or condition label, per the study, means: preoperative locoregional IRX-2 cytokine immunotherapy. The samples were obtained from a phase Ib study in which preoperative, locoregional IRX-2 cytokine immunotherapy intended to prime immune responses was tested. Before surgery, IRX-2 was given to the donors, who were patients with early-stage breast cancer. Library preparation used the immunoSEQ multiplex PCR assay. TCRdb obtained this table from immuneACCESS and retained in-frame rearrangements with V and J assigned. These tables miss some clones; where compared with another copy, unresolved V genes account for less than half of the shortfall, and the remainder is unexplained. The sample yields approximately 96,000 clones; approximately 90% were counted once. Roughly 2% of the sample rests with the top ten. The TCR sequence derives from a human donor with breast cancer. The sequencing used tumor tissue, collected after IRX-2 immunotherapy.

The DNA sequence follows: TGTGCCAGCTCCCTGGGACAGGGTGCCGAGCAGTACTTC. Translation gives CASSLGQGAEQYF. The chain employs TRBV18 and TRBJ2-7; TRBD1 agrees with 9 junctional bases. There are 13 amino acids in the CDR3, from cysteine to phenylalanine inclusive. Only the CDR3 region is kept as DNA, spanning 39 bases read in frame from base 1. CDR1 and CDR2 were assigned from the germline V gene as KGHSH and LQKENI. The junction shows trimming of 6 bases on V and 6 bases on J, and the gene matches do not reach 6 bases of it.